This T cell receptor beta chain appears in the sequencing data of a study of blood T cell repertoires in COVID-19 (dated by TCRdb to the early 2020s). As for the study more broadly: Collaborator samples came from the United States, Italy and Spain and covered acute and convalescent phases of COVID-19. The material from the prospective study consisted of cDNA or gDNA derived from T cells, B-cell-depleted T cells, or PBMCs. The dataset comprised deeply sampled blood TCRbeta repertoires from subjects exposed to, actively infected with, or recovered from COVID-19. The repertoires were released in a freely available public database intended as a resource for research on the immune response to SARS-CoV-2. The samples were drawn from two sources: the first 160 participants of the ongoing ImmuneRACE study, and fewer than 1,500 subjects contributed by 6 global collaborators. The sample metadata nearly always contained a de-identified subject ID, COVID-19 status, age in years and sex. Where available, HLA class I and class II types were obtained from metadata supplied by the sample provider rather than from assay-based typing.

Concerning this clone: Its antigen is currently not known. Base qualities are missing; no much larger clone stands one base away.

TCRbeta CDR3 regions were amplified from genomic DNA by means of the immunoSEQ Assay, a bias-controlled multiplex PCR. The original methods were these. The number of nucleated cells in each sample was estimated by amplification of reference gene primers within the assay. To quantify the absolute abundance of each unique TCRbeta CDR3 rearrangement, sequence reads were collapsed and filtered. For each sample, productive Simpson clonality was calculated by taking the square root of Simpson's diversity index across productive rearrangements. TCRdb's version of the immuneACCESS table is confined to in-frame rearrangements and falls short of the full clone set. An unresolved V gene accounts for under half of the shortfall where checked; the remainder is of unknown origin. V and J calls and clone size are copied from that table; D and trimming were computed from the DNA. In this sample the table shows some 130,000 clones, about nine tenths of which occur a single time. The leading ten clones occupy about an eighth of the sample.

At one collaborating source in Seattle, patients were enrolled during active infection and were followed longitudinally through the course of disease. Collaborating institutions collected whole blood in K2EDTA tubes following their own protocols. Collaborator samples were shipped for TCRbeta analysis as frozen whole blood, isolated PBMCs, or DNA extracted from either sample type. Summary of the overall study and its limitations: The amount of clinical and demographic metadata varied by source and participant and was provided uncurated.

The receptor was isolated from a woman aged 70-85 years with COVID-19, enrolled during active disease. Sequencing used peripheral blood.

The CDR3 corresponds to CASSYGGSGRFEMVQYF. The nucleotides read TGTGCCAGTAGTTACGGGGGTAGCGGGCGATTTGAAATGGTCCAGTACTTC. This sequence uses TRBV19 and TRBJ2-5, with 7 bases in between that match TRBD2. As encoded in the germline V gene (reference sequence), CDR1 is LNHDA while CDR2 is SQIVND. Including the terminal cysteine and phenylalanine, the CDR3 comprises 17 residues. Only the CDR3 part of the read is kept: 51 bases, read in frame from the first base. V lost 5 bases and J lost 10 bases, and the count of bases not matched to a germline gene is 22.